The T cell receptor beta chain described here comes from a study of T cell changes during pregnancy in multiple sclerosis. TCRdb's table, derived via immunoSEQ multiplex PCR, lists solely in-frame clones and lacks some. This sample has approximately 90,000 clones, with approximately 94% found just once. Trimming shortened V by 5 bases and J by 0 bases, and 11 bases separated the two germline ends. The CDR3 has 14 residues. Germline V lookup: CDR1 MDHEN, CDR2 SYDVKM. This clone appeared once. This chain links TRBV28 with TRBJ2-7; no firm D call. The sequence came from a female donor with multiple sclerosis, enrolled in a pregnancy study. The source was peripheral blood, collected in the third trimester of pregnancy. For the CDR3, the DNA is TGTGCCAGCAGTACTCGGGTGATCTCCTACGAGCAGTACTTC. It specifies CASSTRVISYEQYF.